This TCR beta chain is drawn from a study of T cells in Graves' hyperthyroidism and ophthalmopathy. General study findings and limits: Blood also carried most thyroid clonotypes expanded above 0.001.

TCR beta CDR3 regions were amplified from RNA transcripts. The HTBI set primed first-round TCR CDR3 RT-PCR. TCRdb passed the multiplex PCR reads through MiXCR, listing each CDR3 protein once. Altogether 640,000 or so distinct CDR3 sequences are present, approximately 14% being singletons, with the ten largest covering roughly 7.1%. This clonotype was seen ten or more times. Its antigen is unidentified. Out of more than 8 ml of fresh peripheral blood came the PBMCs. The source is a woman between 18 and 29 years old with Graves' ophthalmopathy. The sequencing sample was made of blood.

The CDR3 sequence: CSARDDRGPGGQYF. The CDR3 DNA reads as TGCAGTGCTAGAGATGACAGGGGGCCGGGAGGGCAGTACTTC. The chain has TRBV20-1 and TRBJ2-7, with TRBD1 matching over 10 bases. The germline V gene encodes CDR1 DFQATT and CDR2 SNEGSKA (reference sequence). The CDR3 loop spans 14 amino acids. After removal of 0 bases from V and 9 bases from J, the junction contained 8 bases not matched to a gene.